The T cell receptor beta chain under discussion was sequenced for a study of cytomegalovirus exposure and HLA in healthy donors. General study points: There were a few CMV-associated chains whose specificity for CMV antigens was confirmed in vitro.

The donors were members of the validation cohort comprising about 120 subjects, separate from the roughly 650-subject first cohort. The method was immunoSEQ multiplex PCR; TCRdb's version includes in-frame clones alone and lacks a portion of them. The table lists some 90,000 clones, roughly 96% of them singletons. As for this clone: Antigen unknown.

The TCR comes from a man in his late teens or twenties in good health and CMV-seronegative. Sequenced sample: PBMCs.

The CDR3 sequence is CASTDPGQGHYGYTF. The CDR3, as DNA: TGTGCCAGCACCGACCCGGGACAGGGACACTATGGCTACACCTTC. The rearrangement links TRBV7-9 to TRBJ1-2; 9 nucleotides align to TRBD1. V shed 7 bases, J shed 3 bases, and the junction held 9 bases outside the gene matches. CDR3 length equals 15 residues. Germline V gives CDR1 SEHNR, CDR2 FQNEAQ (reference sequence).